This T cell receptor beta chain was sequenced for a study of blood T cell repertoires in COVID-19. Study details: Sample material is recorded as cDNA or gDNA derived from T cells, B-cell-depleted T cells, or PBMCs.

V gave up 2 bases and J gave up 6 bases, with 15 bases separating them. The CDR3 is 15 residues long. Germline CDR1 reads SGHKS; CDR2 reads YYEKEE (reference sequence). This clone was seen only once. The table came from immunoSEQ multiplex PCR; TCRdb's copy has only in-frame clones and leaves some out. In the table there are 110,000 or so clones, 70% to 90% of which are singletons. The gene calls are TRBV5-5 and TRBJ1-5; D remains unclear. The material sequenced was peripheral blood. This clonotype was obtained from a woman in her 70s who had recovered from COVID-19. The DNA of the CDR3 is TGTGCCAGCAGCTTCTCTCAGGTTATCGGTCAGCCCCAGCATTTT. Protein sequence: CASSFSQVIGQPQHF.